The clone carrying this TCR beta chain came up a few times. Antigen specificity is unknown. The data were obtained in a study of cytomegalovirus exposure and HLA in healthy donors. Study-level information: Prior work identified around 120 million unique TCR beta sequences in around 170 million T cells.

This PCR relied on a set of 60 Vbeta primers and 13 Jbeta primers. Measured with immunoSEQ multiplex PCR; TCRdb has only the in-frame clones, and not every one. The sample lists 100,000 to 150,000 clones, 75% to 85% occurring once. CDR1 is MDHEN, CDR2 SYDVKM, per germline. CDR3 length: 17 amino acids. Trimming cost V 5 bases and J 3 bases; bases outside gene matches: 10. Findings and caveats of the study: Researchers reported from a later analysis that most CMV-associated TCR beta chains appeared HLA-restricted. Segments of the TCR beta V type were, in most cases, productive about 90% or about 30% of the time in an earlier analysis.

The chain couples TRBV28 to TRBJ1-2; 12 bases are a match to TRBD1. The material sequenced was PBMCs. This TCR was sampled from a man aged 35 to 55 in good health and CMV-seronegative. CDR3 sequence: CASSSGTGGAGYYGYTF. CDR3 nucleotides: TGTGCCAGCAGTAGTGGGACAGGGGGCGCGGGTTACTATGGCTACACCTTC.